Listed here are 26 T cell receptor beta chains from one sample, sequenced in a study of radiation and T cells in renal cell carcinoma. Time point reported: baseline pretreatment blood. Treatment given: 15 Gy SBRT to primary tumor, nephrectomy 4 weeks later. Assay: immunoSEQ multiplex PCR; the TCRdb copy retains only in-frame clones and omits some. The sample holds around 64,000 clones, 60% to 85% seen once. This specimen was blood, taken from a patient whose treatment included radiotherapy and nephrectomy. Receptor source: a man in his sixties with renal cell carcinoma.

The V call is TRBV4-3, the J call TRBJ2-4; D may be TRBD2 (5 bases). This CDR3 contains 18 residues. Germline-derived CDR1 and CDR2 are LGHNA and YSLEER. The ends were cut back, 1 base at V and 0 bases at J, with 16 bases in the middle. CDR3: CASSQAGIENLAKNIQYF. The CDR3, as DNA: TGCGCCAGCAGCCAAGCCGGGATTGAAAACCTAGCCAAAAACATTCAGTACTTC.

V gene TRBV6-1 combines with J gene TRBJ1-1; no clear D. V was shortened by 7 bases and J by 2 bases, with 11 bases between the two germline ends. The germline gives CDR1 MNHNS, CDR2 SASEGT. The CDR3 has 13 residues. CDR3 nucleotides: TGTGCCAGCAAAGGATCCTTTAACACTGAAGCTTTCTTT. It yields the protein CASKGSFNTEAFF.

The chain is built from TRBV21-1 and TRBJ1-3. TRBV21-1 has pseudogene status. The CDR3 extends over 16 amino acids. This CDR3 is CASSRAEAISGNTIYF. In DNA form, the CDR3 reads TGTGCCAGCAGCAGGGCGGAGGCCATCTCTGGAAACACCATATATTTT.

For the CDR3, the DNA is TGCGCCAGCAGCTCGGGACTAGCGGGAGAATGGTTCTTC. Protein product: CASSSGLAGEWFF. The chain combines TRBV5-1 with TRBJ2-1; TRBD2 agrees at 14 bases. CDR1 and CDR2 (germline): SGHRS, YFSETQ. The CDR3 is 13 amino acids. V lost 3 bases to trimming and J lost 15 bases; unmatched junction nucleotides: 5.

A word on this clone: Other DNA sequences in this sample translate to the same CDR3. V gene TRBV9 combines with J gene TRBJ2-1; 9 bases match TRBD2. The CDR3 runs 15 residues. The germline V gene encodes CDR1 SGDLS and CDR2 YYNGEE. The trim removed 0 bases at V and 4 bases at J, leaving 2 bases unmatched. The CDR3 spells CASSVETSGYNEQFF. The CDR3 bases are TGTGCCAGCAGCGTAGAAACTAGCGGGTACAATGAGCAGTTCTTC.

J is TRBJ2-7 and V is TRBV18, with TRBD1 identical over 9 bases. V dropped 3 bases and J dropped 4; count of bases not matched to a gene: 1. The germline CDR1 and CDR2 sequences are KGHSH and LQKENI. The CDR3 is 13 residues long. This CDR3 is CASSPGTGYEQYF. CDR3 DNA sequence: TGTGCCAGCTCACCCGGGACAGGGTACGAGCAGTACTTC.

This clone was seen a handful of times. This rearrangement joins TRBV29-1 to TRBJ1-1; D possibly corresponds to TRBD1 (5 bases). Per the germline V gene, CDR1 is SQVTM and CDR2 is ANQGSEA. The CDR3 has 13 residues. Trimming shortened V by 7 bases and J by 2 bases, and 14 bases separated the two germline ends. CDR3 sequence reads: CSGITGGNTEAFF. The CDR3, as DNA: TGCAGCGGAATTACTGGGGGTAACACTGAAGCTTTCTTT.

The genes are TRBV6-1 and TRBJ2-7, with D possibly called TRBD1 or TRBD2 (6 bases each). CDR1 and CDR2 from the germline V gene are MNHNS and SASEGT. The CDR3 sequence is 14 residues long. V dropped 8 bases and J dropped 0 bases, with 14 bases sitting between them. This chain's CDR3 is CASRGQPNSYEQYF. Written as DNA, the CDR3 is TGTGCCAGCCGGGGGCAGCCCAACTCCTACGAGCAGTACTTC.

The CDR3 coding sequence is TGTGCCAGCAGTGAAGCGGGGACAGGGAATCAAGATACGCAGTATTTT. Translated, it gives CASSEAGTGNQDTQYF. The chain joins TRBV6-1 to TRBJ2-3; TRBD1 matches 9 bases. Germline V CDR1 and CDR2: MNHNS, SASEGT. Trimming removed 0 bases from V and 5 bases from J; junction bases left unmatched: 6. The CDR3 sequence is 16 residues long.

This clone was counted a single time. The chain recombines TRBV5-6 with TRBJ2-7, with D hard to call. Looked up from germline, CDR1 is SGHDT and CDR2 is YYEEEE. The V and J ends lost 2 bases and 3 bases respectively, with 12 bases between them. There are 14 residues in the CDR3. CDR3 in amino acids: CASSFGRTFYEQYF. For the CDR3, the DNA is TGTGCCAGCAGCTTTGGACGAACGTTCTACGAGCAGTACTTC.

V and J are TRBV2 and TRBJ2-3; possibly TRBD2 for D (5 bases). Germline V gene data show CDR1 as SNHLY and CDR2 as FYNNEI. The CDR3 consists of 15 residues. Between the trimmed V and J ends, which lost 3 bases and 0 bases, there was a span of 10 bases. The CDR3 coding sequence is TGTGCCAGCAGTGACTTAGCGACTAGCACAGATACGCAGTATTTT. Amino acid sequence: CASSDLATSTDTQYF.

CDR3: CASSPDPSVDYGYTF. In nucleotides, the CDR3 is TGTGCCAGCAGCCCCGACCCATCAGTGGACTATGGCTACACCTTC. This chain connects TRBV7-9 to TRBJ1-2; unclear D gene. Germline V gene lookup returns CDR1 SEHNR and CDR2 FQNEAQ (reference sequence). Deletions cut 5 bases from V and 3 bases from J, with 16 bases between. The CDR3 consists of 15 residues.

The chain has TRBV19 and TRBJ1-5; no reliable D call. CDR3 length: 13 amino acids. CDR1 is LNHDA and CDR2 is SQIVND in the germline V gene (reference sequence). The V end lost 2 bases, the J end lost 8 bases, and 10 bases lay between the germline ends. CDR3 nucleotide sequence: TGTGCCAGTAGTATAAGGGCTAGGAAGCCCCAGCATTTT. This gives the protein CASSIRARKPQHF.

The genes are TRBV10-3 and TRBJ2-7; 10 bases fit TRBD1. J was trimmed by 4 bases and V by 6 bases; bases with no gene match: 6. CDR3 length: 14 amino acids. CDR1 and CDR2 from the germline V gene are ENHRY and SYGVKD. The CDR3 region has the DNA TGTGCCATCAGCATGACAGGGGGCGGTTACGAGCAGTACTTC. This sequence encodes CAISMTGGGYEQYF.

This clone was picked up a small number of times. V is TRBV4-1 and J is TRBJ1-3, with a tentative D call TRBD1 (5 bases). The CDR3 is 18 amino acids. Germline V CDR1 and CDR2: MGHRA, YSYEKL. V was trimmed by 0 bases and J by 4 bases, leaving 19 bases between them. The CDR3 DNA is TGCGCCAGCAGCCAAGATGGTGCAGGGAAGGCAGCGGGAAACACCATATATTTT. It encodes CASSQDGAGKAAGNTIYF.

This clone was seen a single time. The chain links TRBV25-1 to TRBJ2-2; TRBD2 aligns across 7 bases. Trimming removed 6 bases from V and 4 bases from J; junction bases left unmatched: 5. Germline assignment: CDR1 MGHDK and CDR2 SYGVNS. The CDR3 loop spans 14 amino acids. CDR3 loop: CASRGGLGTGELFF. The CDR3 DNA follows: TGTGCCAGCAGGGGAGGGTTGGGCACCGGGGAGCTGTTTTTT. Combining the CDR3 with reference TRBV25-1 and TRBJ2-2 gives the whole variable domain EADIYQTPRYLVIGTGKKITLECSQTMGHDKMYWYQQDPGMELHLIHYSYGVNSTEKGDLSSESTVSRIRTEHFPLTLESARPSHTSQYLCASRGGLGTGELFFGEGSRLTVL.

The sample holds one count of this clone. The rearrangement links TRBV25-1 to TRBJ2-5, with D unclear. In germline, CDR1 is MGHDK, CDR2 SYGVNS. V was cut by 3 bases and J by 7 bases, with 6 bases left in between. This CDR3 contains 11 residues. This CDR3 is CASSDVVTQYF. The CDR3 nucleotides read TGTGCCAGCAGTGACGTAGTGACCCAGTACTTC.

The chain uses TRBV30 and TRBJ2-2; a weak D match, TRBD1 (6 bases). Germline CDR1 GTSNPN, CDR2 SVGIG (reference sequence). This CDR3 has 20 residues. Trimming took 1 base from V and 0 from J, leaving 24 bases between them. CDR3 sequence reads: CAWSAYPGQYQAANTGELFF. The CDR3, as DNA: TGTGCCTGGAGTGCCTACCCCGGACAGTACCAAGCCGCGAACACCGGGGAGCTGTTTTTT.

This clone was observed many times. The V call is TRBV5-6, the J call TRBJ1-1; D call uncertain. The CDR3 runs to 14 residues. Looked up from germline, CDR1 is SGHDT and CDR2 is YYEEEE. Trimming removed 0 bases from V and 3 bases from J, with 9 bases in between. CDR3 sequence reads: CASSLGAGDTEAFF. The DNA for the CDR3 is TGTGCCAGCAGCTTGGGGGCCGGAGACACTGAAGCTTTCTTT.

V usage is TRBV29-1 and J usage is TRBJ1-2; weak D call: TRBD1 (5 bases). This CDR3 contains 13 residues. With 0 bases removed from V and 3 bases from J, the gap between germline ends came to 8 bases. In germline, CDR1 is SQVTM, CDR2 ANQGSEA. The CDR3 DNA sequence: TGCAGCGTTGAAGATCAGGGACACTATGGCTACACCTTC. Translation gives CSVEDQGHYGYTF.

The gene calls are TRBV15 and TRBJ2-4, with D possibly being TRBD1 (5 bases). This CDR3 has 16 residues. Germline V gene sequence: CDR1 LNHNV, CDR2 YYDKDF (reference sequence). The V end was cut by 3 bases, the J end by 6 bases, with 18 bases between. The CDR3 DNA reads TGTGCCACCAGCAGGGCGAAGGGGCTGCTTCGAAACATTCAGTACTTC. Translating it yields CATSRAKGLLRNIQYF.

The V call is TRBV6-5, the J call TRBJ2-1; 10 bases fit TRBD1. V dropped 0 bases and J dropped 6; count of bases not matched to a gene: 2. CDR3 size: 15 residues. The germline CDR1 and CDR2 sequences are MNHEY and SVGAGI. The CDR3 sequence: CASSYSDRGPNEQFF. The CDR3 DNA reads TGTGCCAGCAGTTACTCCGACAGGGGGCCCAATGAGCAGTTCTTC.

The chain couples TRBV9 to TRBJ1-4, with TRBD1 as a possible D gene (5 bases). This CDR3 comprises 15 residues. Trimming took off 0 bases at V and 5 bases at J, with 11 bases between the two ends. Germline V lookup: CDR1 SGDLS, CDR2 YYNGEE. CDR3: CASSVVGGMNEKLFF. CDR3 bases: TGTGCCAGCAGCGTAGTGGGGGGGATGAATGAAAAACTGTTTTTT.

The CDR3 region has the DNA TGTGCCAGCAGTTCCGTACAGGGTTTTGGAAACACCATATATTTT. Translated, it gives CASSSVQGFGNTIYF. V gene TRBV6-5 combines with J gene TRBJ1-3, with D perhaps TRBD1 (6 bases). Germline V gene lookup returns CDR1 MNHEY and CDR2 SVGAGI. The CDR3 totals 15 residues. The V gene lost 4 bases and the J gene lost 3 bases, with 13 bases spanning the gap.

This clone showed up just once. The rearrangement links TRBV6-1 to TRBJ1-1, with D possibly being TRBD1 (5 bases). There are 12 residues in the CDR3. CDR1 is MNHNS and CDR2 is SASEGT in the germline V gene. V was clipped by 6 bases and J by 7 bases, with 12 bases between them. Here the CDR3 reads CASRQRQNEAFF. The CDR3, as DNA: TGTGCCAGCAGACAAAGACAGAATGAAGCTTTCTTT.

This clone showed up just once. The chain joins TRBV7-2 to TRBJ2-5, with TRBD2 identical over 8 bases. V trimming: 8 bases; J trimming: 5 bases; junction bases outside the gene matches: 10. CDR3 length: 14 amino acids. The germline V gene encodes CDR1 SGHTA and CDR2 FQGNSA. DNA of the CDR3: TGTGCCAGCTGCCACGGGGGGGCGGGTGAGACCCAGTACTTC. Its protein product is CASCHGGAGETQYF.